Following are 6 T cell receptor beta chains from one sample sequenced in a study of blood T cells in healthy people across ages. Sample-barcoded 5' priming and a J-beta primer mix drove a second PCR of roughly 7 to 11 cycles. TCRdb re-called the 5' RACE reads with MiXCR, one entry per CDR3 protein. There are about 1.6 million distinct CDR3 sequences in the sample; about 31% occur only once, and about 10% lies in the top ten. Sample: blood. The receptors originated from a woman aged 25-40 years in good health.

This chain joins TRBV7-3 and TRBJ2-1; 8 bases agree with TRBD2. V lost 5 bases to trimming and J lost 8 bases; unmatched junction nucleotides: 14. CDR1 SGHTA and CDR2 FQGTGA come from the germline V gene. The CDR3 contains 16 residues. CDR3 residues: CASSRWVAGTGDEQFF. In DNA form, the CDR3 reads TGTGCCAGCAGCCGGTGGGTAGCGGGGACCGGGGATGAGCAGTTCTTC.

The chain links TRBV12-3 or TRBV12-4 to TRBJ2-1, with 9 positions matching TRBD2. There are 14 residues in the CDR3. V lost 7 bases to trimming and J lost 5 bases; unmatched junction nucleotides: 6. The CDR3, as DNA: TGTGCCAGCACCCCCCAGCGGGGGGACAATGAGCAGTTCTTC. Translating it yields CASTPQRGDNEQFF.

In its sample, this clonotype was seen a few times. The V gene is TRBV15, the J gene TRBJ2-1; D ambiguous. This CDR3 has 12 residues. Germline V gene data show CDR1 as LNHNV and CDR2 as YYDKDF (reference sequence). V gave up 2 bases and J gave up 7 bases, with 6 bases separating them. The DNA for the CDR3 is TGTGCCACCAGCAGACCCGCGAATGAGCAGTTCTTC. Translation: CATSRPANEQFF.

This clonotype came up a few times. This chain connects TRBV2 to TRBJ1-2; TRBD1 matches at 9 bases. The V and J ends lost 4 bases and 3 bases, in that order; junction bases with no gene match: 3. The CDR3 has 14 amino acids. Looked up from germline, CDR1 is SNHLY and CDR2 is FYNNEI. CDR3 residues: CASSVDRGHYGYTF. As DNA, the CDR3 is TGTGCCAGCAGTGTGGACAGGGGCCACTATGGCTACACCTTC.

The J gene is TRBJ2-7, the V gene TRBV5-6; 7 nucleotides agree with TRBD1. This CDR3 comprises 16 residues. Trimming cost V 0 bases and J 3 bases; bases outside gene matches: 9. The germline V gene has CDR1 SGHDT and CDR2 YYEEEE. The CDR3 loop is CASSLGDRDPHYEQYF. In nucleotides, the CDR3 is TGTGCCAGCAGCTTGGGTGACAGGGATCCCCACTACGAGCAGTACTTC.

The chain uses TRBV12-3 or TRBV12-4 and TRBJ2-1; D might be TRBD1 or TRBD2, each matching 6 bases. The ends were cut back, 3 bases at V and 7 bases at J, with 19 bases in the middle. The CDR3 totals 16 residues. DNA for the CDR3: TGTGCCAGCAGTTTGGCGGAACAGGGAGGAAGAAATGAGCAGTTCTTC. It yields the protein CASSLAEQGGRNEQFF.